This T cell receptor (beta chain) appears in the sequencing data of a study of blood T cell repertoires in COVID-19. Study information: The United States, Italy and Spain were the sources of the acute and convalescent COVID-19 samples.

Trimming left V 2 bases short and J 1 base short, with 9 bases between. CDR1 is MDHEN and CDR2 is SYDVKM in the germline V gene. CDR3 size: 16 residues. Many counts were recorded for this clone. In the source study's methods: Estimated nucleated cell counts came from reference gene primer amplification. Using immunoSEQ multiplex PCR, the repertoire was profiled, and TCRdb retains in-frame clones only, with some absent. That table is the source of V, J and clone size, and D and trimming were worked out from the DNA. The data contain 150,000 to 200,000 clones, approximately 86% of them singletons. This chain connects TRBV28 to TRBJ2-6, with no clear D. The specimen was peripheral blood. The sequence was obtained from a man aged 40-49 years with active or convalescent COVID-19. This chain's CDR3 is CASSLSRRSGANVLTF. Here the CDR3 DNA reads TGTGCCAGCAGTTTAAGTAGGAGATCTGGGGCCAACGTCCTGACTTTC. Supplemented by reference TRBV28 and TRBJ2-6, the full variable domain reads DVKVTQSSRYLVKRTGEKVFLECVQDMDHENMFWYRQDPGLGLRLIYFSYDVKMKEKGDIPEGYSVSREKKERFSLILESASTNQTSMYLCASSLSRRSGANVLTFGAGSRLTVL.